This is a list of T cell receptor beta chains from one sample in a study of blood T cell dynamics during melanoma immunotherapy. Data came from immunoSEQ multiplex PCR; TCRdb stores just in-frame clones and leaves some out. The profile shows 3,500 to 5,000 clones, approximately 90% of them singletons. Material: blood, obtained from a patient treated with checkpoint blockade. The receptors derive from a human donor with melanoma. Each CDR3 is given with its conserved first and last residue. The D gene is left open where the match is weak. Size is stated for part of the rows, as once, few or many counts, or as a class when the clone is expanded.

.	15	TRBV7-2	TRBJ2-7	.	TGTGCCAGCAGCTTATCCGGACTCAGCTCCTACGAGCAGTACTTC	CASSLSGLSSYEQYF
.	14	TRBV29-1	TRBJ1-4	.	TGCAGCGTTGAGGTGGACAGCCGGAGAGAAAAACTGTTTTTT	CSVEVDSRREKLFF
.	13	TRBV10-2	TRBJ1-2	.	TGCGCCAGTTCCAGAGAGGGGCTATATGGCTACACCTTC	CASSREGLYGYTF
.	14	TRBV2	TRBJ2-1	.	TGTGCCAGCGGACGCCGGACTATAAACAATGAGCAGTTCTTC	CASGRRTINNEQFF
.	16	TRBV21-1	TRBJ1-2	.	TGTGCCAGCAGCAAAGTTAGGGCCCAACGCGGCTATGGCTACACCTTC	CASSKVRAQRGYGYTF
.	17	TRBV12-1	TRBJ2-7	.	TGTGCCAGCAGATCCTCTCGCGGGGTGATTCCAAACTACGAGCAGTACTTC	CASRSSRGVIPNYEQYF
.	14	TRBV5-1	TRBJ2-1	.	TGCGCCAGCAGGAACGCAGGGGTACCCAATGAGCAGTTCTTC	CASRNAGVPNEQFF
.	14	TRBV9	TRBJ1-1	few	TGTGCCAGCAGCGCAGGACGGATGAACACTGAAGCTTTCTTT	CASSAGRMNTEAFF
.	14	TRBV5-4	TRBJ1-2	.	TGTGCCAGCAGCTCGGGCAATGCTAACTATGGCTACACCTTC	CASSSGNANYGYTF
.	14	TRBV5-1	TRBJ1-1	.	TGCGCCAGCAGCAACGGGGGCGCGGGCACTGAAGCTTTCTTT	CASSNGGAGTEAFF
TRBD1	14	TRBV19	TRBJ1-6	.	TGTGCCAGTAGTGCGGGACAGGGGGATTCACCCCTCCACTTT	CASSAGQGDSPLHF
TRBD1	16	TRBV19	TRBJ2-6	.	TGCGCCAGTAGTCGGGGACAGGCCTCTGGGGCCAACGTCCTGACTTTC	CASSRGQASGANVLTF
.	13	TRBV7-3	TRBJ2-1	.	TGTGCCAGCAGCTTAACCGGGACCAACGAGCAGTTCTTC	CASSLTGTNEQFF
TRBD1	14	TRBV11-2	TRBJ2-2	large	TGTGCCAGCAGCCGTGGACAGGGGACCGGGGAGCTGTTTTTT	CASSRGQGTGELFF
.	15	TRBV6-1	TRBJ2-1	.	TGTGCCAGCAGTGAAGGTAGTATTGACGGAGGGGAGCAGTTCTTC	CASSEGSIDGGEQFF
.	17	TRBV7-6	TRBJ2-3	.	TGTGCCAGCAGCTTAGTTGTAGCGGAGGGGAGCACAGATACGCAGTATTTT	CASSLVVAEGSTDTQYF
TRBD1	13	TRBV29-1	TRBJ1-1	.	TGCAGCGTAGGACAGGGAGAGAACACTGAAGCTTTCTTT	CSVGQGENTEAFF
.	13	TRBV30	TRBJ1-3	.	TGTGCCTGCACACAGGGTTCTGGAAACACCATATATTTT	CACTQGSGNTIYF
.	15	TRBV5-4	TRBJ1-1	once	TGTGCCAGCAGCTTCCAGACGGCCATGAGGACTGAAGCTTTCTTT	CASSFQTAMRTEAFF
.	11	TRBV20-1	TRBJ2-5	.	TGCAGTGCTAGACCAGAAGAGACCCAGTACTTC	CSARPEETQYF
.	13	TRBV9	TRBJ2-2	.	TGTGCCAGCAGCGTAGGGACCGAGGGGGAGCTGTTTTTT	CASSVGTEGELFF
.	14	TRBV10-3	TRBJ1-1	.	TGTGCCATCACATCAGGGATTGGAAACACTGAAGCTTTCTTT	CAITSGIGNTEAFF
.	15	TRBV28	TRBJ2-6	once	TGTGCCAGCAGTTTAACCCGCTCTGGGGCCAACGTCCTGACTTTC	CASSLTRSGANVLTF
TRBD2	15	TRBV15	TRBJ2-1	.	TGTGCCACCAGCAGAGGAGCGGGAGAACCCAATGAGCAGTTCTTC	CATSRGAGEPNEQFF
TRBD2	13	TRBV28	TRBJ2-7	.	TGTGCCAGCTTACTAGCGGGTAACTACGAGCAGTACTTC	CASLLAGNYEQYF
.	14	TRBV7-3	TRBJ2-7	.	TGTGCCAGCAGCCTCGGGGGCGACTCCTACGAGCAGTACTTC	CASSLGGDSYEQYF
.	14	TRBV15	TRBJ1-5	.	TGTGCCACCAGCGTTGGCTCCCCTCGGGAGCCCCAGCATTTT	CATSVGSPREPQHF
.	14	TRBV5-1	TRBJ1-2	.	TGCGCCAGCAGCTTGGTTCCAGGGGACGGTAGCTACACCTTC	CASSLVPGDGSYTF
.	14	TRBV5-1	TRBJ2-7	.	TGCGCCAGCAGCCAGGACGCGAGCTCCTACGAGCAGTACTTC	CASSQDASSYEQYF
TRBD1	15	TRBV10-3	TRBJ2-5	once	TGTGCCATCAATCCGGGACAGGGGGCAGGGGAGACCCAGTACTTC	CAINPGQGAGETQYF
.	16	TRBV19	TRBJ2-3	.	TGTGCCACCAATAGCCGGGGCCACTCTAGCACAGATACGCAGTATTTT	CATNSRGHSSTDTQYF
.	13	TRBV6-1	TRBJ2-7	.	TGTGCCAGCAGTGAAGTCCGCGCCTACGAGCAGTACTTC	CASSEVRAYEQYF
TRBD2	14	TRBV6-1	TRBJ2-7	.	TGTGCCAGCAGTCCCGGGACTAGCGGGACCGAGCAGTACTTC	CASSPGTSGTEQYF
TRBD1	14	TRBV5-6	TRBJ1-1	.	TGTGCCAGCAGCCGGGACAGCATGAACACTGAAGCTTTCTTT	CASSRDSMNTEAFF
TRBD1	15	TRBV11-2	TRBJ2-3	.	TGTGCCAGCAGCGTATACAGGGGTTTGGCAGATACGCAGTATTTT	CASSVYRGLADTQYF
TRBD1	14	TRBV5-5	TRBJ1-1	.	TGTGCCAGCCGCTTACAGGGGGCCCAATATGGGGCTTTCTTT	CASRLQGAQYGAFF
.	14	TRBV5-1	TRBJ2-3	.	TGCGCCAGCAGCTTCAATAGATTGAGGGATACGCAGTATTTT	CASSFNRLRDTQYF
.	17	TRBV7-7	TRBJ2-2	.	TGTGCCAGCAGCTTATTGGATATCCAGACGAACACCGGGGAGCTGTTTTTT	CASSLLDIQTNTGELFF
.	15	TRBV7-2	TRBJ2-6	.	TGTGCCAGCAGCCAAGTGGGTAGTGGGGCCAACGTCCTGACTTTC	CASSQVGSGANVLTF
.	17	TRBV5-6	TRBJ2-1	.	TGTGCCAGCAGCTCGTCCCCCCTTCGACTGGGCGGCAATGAGCAGTTCTTC	CASSSSPLRLGGNEQFF
.	15	TRBV5-1	TRBJ2-7	.	TGCGCCAGCAGCGCCCGCCCTGACAGTCCCTACGAGCAGTACTTC	CASSARPDSPYEQYF
TRBD2	15	TRBV30	TRBJ2-2	.	TGTGCCTGGGGTACTAGCGGGGGGTTAACCGGGGAGCTGTTTTTT	CAWGTSGGLTGELFF
.	13	TRBV6-5	TRBJ2-7	once	TGTGCCAGCAGTGAAACTTGGAGCTACGAGCAGTACTTC	CASSETWSYEQYF
TRBD1	15	TRBV9	TRBJ1-2	.	TGTGCCAGCAGGCCCGGGACAGGGAACACCTATGGCTACACCTTC	CASRPGTGNTYGYTF
.	15	TRBV6-1	TRBJ1-2	.	TGTGCCAGCAGTGCCTACTACGACCCGAAGCGGGGCTACACCTTC	CASSAYYDPKRGYTF
.	14	TRBV6-5	TRBJ2-2	.	TGTGCCAGCAGTCAGACCAGGGGAACCGGGGAGCTGTTTTTT	CASSQTRGTGELFF